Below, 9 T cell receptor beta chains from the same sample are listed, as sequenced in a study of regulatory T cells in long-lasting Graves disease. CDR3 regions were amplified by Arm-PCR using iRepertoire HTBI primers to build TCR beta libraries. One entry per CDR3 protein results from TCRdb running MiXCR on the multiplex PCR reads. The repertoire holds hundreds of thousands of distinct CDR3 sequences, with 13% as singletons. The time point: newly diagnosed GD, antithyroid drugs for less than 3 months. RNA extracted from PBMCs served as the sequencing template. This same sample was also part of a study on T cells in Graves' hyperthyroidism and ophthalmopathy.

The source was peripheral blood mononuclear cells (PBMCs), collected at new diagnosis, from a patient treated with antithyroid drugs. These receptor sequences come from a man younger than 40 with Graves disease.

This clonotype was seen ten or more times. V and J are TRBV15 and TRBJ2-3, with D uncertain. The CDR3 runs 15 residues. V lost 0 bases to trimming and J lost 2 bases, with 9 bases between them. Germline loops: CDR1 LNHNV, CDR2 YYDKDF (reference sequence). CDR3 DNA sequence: TGTGCCACCAGCAGAGAGCTGATAATCACAGATACGCAGTATTTT. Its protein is CATSRELIITDTQYF.

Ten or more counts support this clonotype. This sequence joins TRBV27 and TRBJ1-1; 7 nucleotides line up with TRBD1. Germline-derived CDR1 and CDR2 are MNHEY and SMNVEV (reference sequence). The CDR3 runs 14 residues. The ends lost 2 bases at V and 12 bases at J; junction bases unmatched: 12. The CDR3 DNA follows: TGTGCCAGCAGTTTAATGGGACAGAAAGTGCAAACTTTCTTT. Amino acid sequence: CASSLMGQKVQTFF.

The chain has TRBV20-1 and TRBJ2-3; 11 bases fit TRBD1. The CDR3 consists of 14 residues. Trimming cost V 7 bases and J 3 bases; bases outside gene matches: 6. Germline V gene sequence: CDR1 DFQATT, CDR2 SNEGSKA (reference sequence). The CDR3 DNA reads TGCAGTGTTTCCGGGACAGGGGGGACAGATACGCAGTATTTT. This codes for CSVSGTGGTDTQYF.

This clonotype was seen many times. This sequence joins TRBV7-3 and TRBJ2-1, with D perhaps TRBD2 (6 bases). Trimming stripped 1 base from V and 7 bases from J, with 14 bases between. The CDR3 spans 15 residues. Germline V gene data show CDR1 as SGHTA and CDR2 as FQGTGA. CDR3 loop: CASSLSTGVMNEQFF. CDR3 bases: TGTGCCAGCAGCTTAAGTACGGGAGTTATGAATGAGCAGTTCTTC.

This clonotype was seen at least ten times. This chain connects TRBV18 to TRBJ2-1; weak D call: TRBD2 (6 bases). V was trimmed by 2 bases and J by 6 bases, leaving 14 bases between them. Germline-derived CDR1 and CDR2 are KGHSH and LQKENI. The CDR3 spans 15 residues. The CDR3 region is CASSPSGVRGNEQFF. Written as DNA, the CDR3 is TGTGCCAGCTCACCAAGTGGGGTGCGGGGCAATGAGCAGTTCTTC.

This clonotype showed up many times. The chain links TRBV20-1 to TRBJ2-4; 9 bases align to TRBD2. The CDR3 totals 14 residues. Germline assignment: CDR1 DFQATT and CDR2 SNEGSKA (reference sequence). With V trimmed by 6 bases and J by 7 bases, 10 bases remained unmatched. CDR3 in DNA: TGCAGTGCCACACTAGCGGGTGGTTTTAACATTCAGTACTTC. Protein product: CSATLAGGFNIQYF.

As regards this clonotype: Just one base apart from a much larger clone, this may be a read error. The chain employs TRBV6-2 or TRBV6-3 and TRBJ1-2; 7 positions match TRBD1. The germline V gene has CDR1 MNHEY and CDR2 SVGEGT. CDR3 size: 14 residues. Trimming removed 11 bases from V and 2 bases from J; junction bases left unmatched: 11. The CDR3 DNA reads TGTGCCGGTGGAGAAGGGGGCCCAAACTATGGCTACACCTTC. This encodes CAGGEGGPNYGYTF.

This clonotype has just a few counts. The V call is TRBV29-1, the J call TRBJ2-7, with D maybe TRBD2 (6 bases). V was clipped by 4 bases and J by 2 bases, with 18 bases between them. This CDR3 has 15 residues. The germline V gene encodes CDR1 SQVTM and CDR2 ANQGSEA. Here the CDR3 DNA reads TGCAGCGTTGGGAGGGGCCCCACACGCGCCTACGAGCAGTACTTC. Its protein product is CSVGRGPTRAYEQYF.

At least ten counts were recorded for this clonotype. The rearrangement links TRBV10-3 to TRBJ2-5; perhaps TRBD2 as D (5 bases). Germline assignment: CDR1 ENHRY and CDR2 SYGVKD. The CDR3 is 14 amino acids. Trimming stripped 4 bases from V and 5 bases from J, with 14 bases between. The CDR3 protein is CAISGRGPRETQYF. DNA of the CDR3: TGTGCCATCAGTGGTAGAGGGCCCCGGGAGACCCAGTACTTC.